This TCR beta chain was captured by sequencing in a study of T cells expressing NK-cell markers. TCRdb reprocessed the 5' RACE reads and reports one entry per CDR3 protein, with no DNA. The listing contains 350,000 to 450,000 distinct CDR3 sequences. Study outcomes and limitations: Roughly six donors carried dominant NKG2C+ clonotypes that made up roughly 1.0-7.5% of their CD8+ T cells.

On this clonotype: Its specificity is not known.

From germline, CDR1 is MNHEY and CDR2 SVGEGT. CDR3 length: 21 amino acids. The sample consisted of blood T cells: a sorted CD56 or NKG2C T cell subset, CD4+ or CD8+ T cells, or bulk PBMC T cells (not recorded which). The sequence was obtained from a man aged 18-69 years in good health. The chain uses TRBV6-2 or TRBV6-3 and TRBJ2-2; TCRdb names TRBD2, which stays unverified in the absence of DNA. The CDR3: CASSYTFPGLAGGPGTGELFF.